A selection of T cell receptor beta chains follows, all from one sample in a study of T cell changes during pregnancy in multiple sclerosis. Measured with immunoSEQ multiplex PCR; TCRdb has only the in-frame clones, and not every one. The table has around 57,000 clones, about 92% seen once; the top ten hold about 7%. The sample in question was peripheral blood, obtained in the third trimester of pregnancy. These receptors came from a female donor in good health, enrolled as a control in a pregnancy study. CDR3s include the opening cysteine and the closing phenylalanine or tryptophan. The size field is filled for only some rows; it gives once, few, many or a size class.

CASSQVGTSGSSYEQYF	-	TRBJ2-7	TRBV4-2
CASASGEEDTQYF	-	TRBJ2-3	TRBV27
CAISDRGANYGYTF	-	TRBJ1-2	TRBV10-3
CASSWGTVGMNTEAFF	-	TRBJ1-1	TRBV5-5
CAISESSAEPQHF	-	TRBJ1-5	TRBV10-3
CASSPSSTGEAFF	once	TRBJ1-1	TRBV18
CASSPGREGGYTF	-	TRBJ1-2	TRBV18
CASSSLSSGTGLYNEQFF	-	TRBJ2-1	TRBV5-1
CASSLASRQSSYEQYF	-	TRBJ2-7	TRBV5-1
CASSFLGAGTDTQYF	-	TRBJ2-3	TRBV5-1
CASSQDGTGTSGTYNEQFF	few	TRBJ2-1	TRBV4-3
CASSPPLLNEQFF	-	TRBJ2-1	TRBV18
CASSQGPPGQISGNTIYF	-	TRBJ1-3	TRBV4-3
CASSLGDEGWSYTF	many	TRBJ1-2	TRBV7-9
CASSGTSGRGEQFF	-	TRBJ2-1	TRBV6-4
CASSRLAAETQYF	-	TRBJ2-5	TRBV4-1
CASRQGLTQYF	-	TRBJ2-3	TRBV19
CASSGGPGGSDEQFF	-	TRBJ2-1	TRBV6-5
CASSLGGQSTDTQYF	-	TRBJ2-3	TRBV27
CASSRGPISNQPQHF	-	TRBJ1-5	TRBV27
CASWAGGYGYTF	-	TRBJ1-2	TRBV25-1
CASSLSAPGRGDTQYF	-	TRBJ2-3	TRBV5-1
CASSQQGGSQPQHF	-	TRBJ1-5	TRBV2
CASSSRKTSTSGEPNTGELFF	-	TRBJ2-2	TRBV9
CASSLSRQGAEKLFF	once	TRBJ1-4	TRBV27
CASSYPQGAAFF	few	TRBJ1-1	TRBV6-5
CASSSDRAAGEKLFF	-	TRBJ1-4	TRBV7-9
CASNPDRSMPQETQYF	-	TRBJ2-5	TRBV27
CASSDWPVAKNIQYF	-	TRBJ2-4	TRBV2
CASSELALDRGETQYF	-	TRBJ2-5	TRBV25-1
CASSLLAGVITGELFF	-	TRBJ2-2	TRBV7-8
CASRMRQGTNQPQHF	-	TRBJ1-5	TRBV27
CASSIRTGFPRNTGELFF	-	TRBJ2-2	TRBV19
CASSLGTGALNEKLFF	-	TRBJ1-4	TRBV5-1
CASSLTGGTEAFF	-	TRBJ1-1	TRBV5-1
CASSPAGNAFF	-	TRBJ1-1	TRBV14
CASTEQGGYEKLFF	-	TRBJ1-4	TRBV19
CASSVGSGGSYEQYF	-	TRBJ2-7	TRBV9
CASGLALSYEQYF	-	TRBJ2-7	TRBV5-5
CAWSVIRNEQFF	-	TRBJ2-1	TRBV30
CASSLTGGENEAFF	-	TRBJ1-1	TRBV27
CASSDSNLAHSTDTQYF	-	TRBJ2-3	TRBV6-4
CASSYVGGIDTQYF	-	TRBJ2-3	TRBV6-6
CAWSAHSLGTTNYGYTF	-	TRBJ1-2	TRBV30
CASSLGPGGGQETQYF	-	TRBJ2-5	TRBV5-1
CASSEQGGFYEQYF	-	TRBJ2-7	TRBV5-1
CASSLALRLPMAEAFF	-	TRBJ1-1	TRBV7-9
CASSRDMIYEQYF	-	TRBJ2-7	TRBV7-9
CASSQVERLQETQYF	once	TRBJ2-5	TRBV14
CASSLVPLPGTAPSYEQYF	-	TRBJ2-7	TRBV7-2
CASRPGQGVAYNEQFF	-	TRBJ2-1	TRBV2
CAWMEGRGSYEQYF	-	TRBJ2-7	TRBV30
CASSSDPRRDRANGYTF	-	TRBJ1-2	TRBV27
CASSLQQTGNTIYF	-	TRBJ1-3	TRBV5-6
CASSLAGHLPDRDTDTQYF	-	TRBJ2-3	TRBV7-9
CASSLMTGGGEQYF	-	TRBJ2-7	TRBV6-5
CASSPRAVRGQYF	-	TRBJ2-3	TRBV9
CASSLVGGTSTEAFF	-	TRBJ1-1	TRBV7-2
CASSVGLAGETQYF	-	TRBJ2-5	TRBV6-1
CASSLVRGAGELFF	-	TRBJ2-2	TRBV11-2